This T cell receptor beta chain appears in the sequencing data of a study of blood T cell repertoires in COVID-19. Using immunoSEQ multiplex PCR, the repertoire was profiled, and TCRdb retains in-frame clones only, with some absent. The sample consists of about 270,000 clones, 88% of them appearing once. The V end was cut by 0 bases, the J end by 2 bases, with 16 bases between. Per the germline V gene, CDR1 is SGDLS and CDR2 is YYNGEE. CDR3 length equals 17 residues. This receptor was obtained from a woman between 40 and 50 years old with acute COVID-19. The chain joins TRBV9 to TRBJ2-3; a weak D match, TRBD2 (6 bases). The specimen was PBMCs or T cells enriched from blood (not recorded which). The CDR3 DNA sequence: TGTGCCAGCAGCGTAGTGGTGGGACCGGGAGACACAGATACGCAGTATTTT. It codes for CASSVVVGPGDTDTQYF.